This T cell receptor (beta chain) was documented in a study of T cell responses to AZD1222 COVID-19 vaccine. Study context: Second doses were pooled across both intervals (about 4 or about 12 weeks). Study conclusions and caveats: In a largely white British group with more females than males, clonal diversity was possibly underestimated. Spike-specific TCR breadth and depth both grew after two AZD1222 doses.

With regard to this clone: Its cognate antigen is unknown.

The protocol was immunoSEQ multiplex PCR, while the TCRdb copy is restricted to in-frame clones and leaves out a portion. This table has 200,000 or so clones, approximately 94% appearing once. The sequencing used peripheral blood, collected on day 0 of AZD1222 vaccination. This receptor was obtained from an adult in good health.

CDR3 region: CASGSDRGRPDYGYTF. CDR3 nucleotide sequence: TGTGCCAGTGGATCGGACAGGGGGCGCCCAGACTATGGCTACACCTTC. The chain is built from TRBV19 and TRBJ1-2; 11 nucleotides agree with TRBD1. CDR3 length equals 16 residues. The V gene's germline CDR1 is LNHDA and CDR2 SQIVND (reference sequence). Trimming at V came to 8 bases and at J to 3 bases, leaving 11 bases not matched to a gene.